This T cell receptor beta chain was obtained from a study of blood T cell repertoires in COVID-19. Study background: T cells, B-cell-depleted T cells, or PBMCs supplied cDNA or gDNA.

Repertoires were generated with immunoSEQ multiplex PCR, while TCRdb's copy carries only in-frame clones and drops some. The sample shows approximately 210,000 clones, almost 85% of them seen only once. The sample consisted of peripheral blood. The TCR originated in a woman in her forties or fifties with active or convalescent COVID-19.

CDR3 nucleotides: TGCGCCAGCCCTGGACAGGGGACGAACACTGAAGCTTTCTTT. This codes for CASPGQGTNTEAFF. The gene calls are TRBV10-2 and TRBJ1-1; 9 bases match TRBD1. Losses at the gene ends were 8 bases for V and 1 base for J; bases not matched to a gene: 5. Per the germline V gene, CDR1 is WSHSY and CDR2 is SAAADI. The CDR3 runs 14 residues.